The 23 T cell receptor beta chains in this list originate from one sample, sequenced in a study of blood T cells in healthy people across ages (dated by TCRdb to the mid-2010s). Receptor libraries were prepared by 5' RACE. The sequencer was an Illumina HiSeq 2500. A second about 7 to 11 cycle PCR used a sample-barcoded 5' primer and a J-beta primer mix. TCRdb took the public reads, trimmed them with fastp at Q25, ran MiXCR for clone calling and kept in-frame beta chains. Each CDR3 protein appears once, grouped with its most common genes and DNA. This sample lists about 1,500,000 distinct CDR3 sequences; about 40% were detected once. The ten biggest clones cover roughly 8.2% of the sample. The sequenced sample was blood. Receptors originate from a woman in her late teens or twenties in good health.

The V call is TRBV30, the J call TRBJ2-1, with a tentative D call TRBD2 (5 bases). V lost 7 bases and J 3 bases, leaving 10 bases between the germline ends. The CDR3 has 12 amino acids. The germline V gene encodes CDR1 GTSNPN and CDR2 SVGIG (reference sequence). Here the CDR3 reads CALRAIYNEQFF. DNA for the CDR3: TGTGCCTTGAGGGCGATCTACAATGAGCAGTTCTTC. Drawing the rest from reference TRBV30 and TRBJ2-1, the complete variable domain is SQTIHQWPATLVQPVGSPLSLECTVEGTSNPNLYWYRQAAGRGLQLLFYSVGIGQISSEVPQNLSASRPQDRQFILSSKKLLLSDSGFYLCALRAIYNEQFFGPGTRLTVL.

The chain carries TRBV6-1 and TRBJ2-1; possible D gene TRBD2, 7 bases. V was clipped by 6 bases and J by 8 bases, with 20 bases between them. This CDR3 region has 15 residues. CDR1 and CDR2 from the germline V gene are MNHNS and SASEGT. The CDR3 nucleotides read TGTGCCAGCAGGAGGGGGGGAGCCCTCGGGGATGAGCAGTTCTTC. Its protein is CASRRGGALGDEQFF.

This clonotype was seen more than once but under ten times. The CDR3 protein is CASTAQGNTQYF. The CDR3, as DNA: TGTGCCAGCACGGCCCAGGGGAATACGCAGTATTTT. This rearrangement joins TRBV6-2 or TRBV6-3 to TRBJ2-3; D might be TRBD1 (6 bases). Germline V gene data show CDR1 as MNHEY and CDR2 as SVGEGT. This CDR3 contains 12 residues. V gave up 7 bases and J gave up 7 bases, with 12 bases separating them.

CDR3 bases: TGCGCCAGCAGCTTGGAAGTGGGTGATTCACCCCTCCACTTT. Its translation is CASSLEVGDSPLHF. V gene TRBV5-1 combines with J gene TRBJ1-6; D unclear. Looked up from germline, CDR1 is SGHRS and CDR2 is YFSETQ. Trimming removed 0 bases from V and 8 bases from J, with 9 bases in between. The CDR3 covers 14 residues.

This clonotype showed up just a few times. The chain employs TRBV29-1 and TRBJ1-1; 7 bases agree with TRBD1. Germline CDR1 reads SQVTM; CDR2 reads ANQGSEA. V lost 8 bases and J lost 3; bases outside the gene matches: 6. There are 12 residues in the CDR3. CDR3 region: CSLRGLDTEAFF. Here the CDR3 DNA reads TGCAGCTTGAGGGGGCTGGACACTGAAGCTTTCTTT. Full variable domain (missing parts from reference TRBV29-1 and TRBJ1-1): SAVISQKPSRDICQRGTSLTIQCQVDSQVTMMFWYRQQPGQSLTLIATANQGSEATYESGFVIDKFPISRPNLTFSTLTVSNMSPEDSSIYLCSLRGLDTEAFFGQGTRLTVV.

This clonotype was observed once. This may stem from a read error, because a much larger clone lies one nucleotide away. The chain recombines TRBV5-1 with TRBJ2-7; 7 bases map to TRBD2. Germline trimming cut 0 bases from V and 7 bases from J; bases unmatched to any gene: 10. Per germline, CDR1 SGHRS and CDR2 YFSETQ. CDR3 size: 15 residues. This chain's CDR3 is CASSLGEGSYNEQYF. CDR3 in DNA: TGCGCCAGCAGCTTGGGGGAGGGTTCCTACAATGAGCAGTACTTC.

This clonotype was observed a handful of times. This chain connects TRBV10-3 to TRBJ2-1; the D call may be TRBD1 or TRBD2 (5 bases each). This CDR3 comprises 15 residues. Trimming left V 6 bases short and J 0 bases short, with 12 bases between. Per the germline V gene, CDR1 is ENHRY and CDR2 is SYGVKD. The CDR3 protein is CAIRGVGDSYNEQFF. DNA of the CDR3: TGTGCCATCAGAGGGGTGGGAGACTCCTACAATGAGCAGTTCTTC.

The V and J genes are TRBV15 and TRBJ2-1; the match to TRBD2 covers 8 bases. Germline CDR1 LNHNV, CDR2 YYDKDF (reference sequence). The CDR3 consists of 16 residues. The V segment lost 0 bases and the J segment 7 bases; nucleotides outside the gene matches: 8. The CDR3 nucleotides are TGTGCCACCAGCAGAGAGGGACTAGTGGGATGGAATGAGCAGTTCTTC. Its translation: CATSREGLVGWNEQFF.

This clonotype was counted only a few times. This rearrangement joins TRBV2 to TRBJ2-5; 7 bases are shared with TRBD2. V trimming: 3 bases; J trimming: 12 bases; junction bases outside the gene matches: 10. Looked up from germline, CDR1 is SNHLY and CDR2 is FYNNEI. CDR3 length: 13 amino acids. The CDR3 region is CASSEPTSPVKYF. DNA for the CDR3: TGTGCCAGCAGTGAGCCGACTAGCCCCGTTAAGTACTTC.

The sample holds one count of this clonotype. The J gene is TRBJ2-5, the V gene TRBV27; D gene unclear. The J call may be incorrect, as the DNA end agrees better with TRBJ2-7. Germline CDR1 reads MNHEY; CDR2 reads SMNVEV (reference sequence). There are 14 residues in the CDR3. In DNA, the CDR3 is TGTGCCACCTCAACGGCCCTAAACCTCCACGAGCAGTACTTC. This translates into CATSTALNLHEQYF.

This clonotype has a handful of counts. V usage is TRBV4-2 and J usage is TRBJ1-6, with 8 bases identical to TRBD1. The CDR3 runs 17 residues. CDR1 LGHNA and CDR2 YNFKEQ come from the germline V gene. Germline trimming cut 0 bases from V and 10 bases from J; bases unmatched to any gene: 11. CDR3: CASSQDYEDRVGSPLHF. CDR3 in DNA: TGTGCCAGCAGCCAAGATTACGAGGACAGGGTTGGGTCACCCCTCCACTTT.

The chain couples TRBV29-1 to TRBJ1-1; maybe TRBD1 (5 bases). Between the trimmed V and J ends, which lost 6 bases and 6 bases, there was a span of 17 bases. Looked up from germline, CDR1 is SQVTM and CDR2 is ANQGSEA. This CDR3 comprises 13 residues. The CDR3 is CSVRGDGNPEAFF. The CDR3, as DNA: TGCAGCGTGAGAGGGGACGGAAATCCTGAAGCTTTCTTT.

The chain uses TRBV27 and TRBJ1-3, with 7 positions matching TRBD1. Germline CDR1 and CDR2: MNHEY and SMNVEV (reference sequence). The CDR3 contains 15 residues. The V segment lost 5 bases and the J segment 4 bases; nucleotides outside the gene matches: 8. For the CDR3, the DNA is TGTGCCAGCAGTACGCGAGGGGACAGAGGAAACACCATATATTTT. Protein sequence: CASSTRGDRGNTIYF.

The chain combines TRBV6-4 with TRBJ1-5; D is undetermined. V lost 0 bases and J 0 bases, leaving 9 bases between the germline ends. The V gene's germline CDR1 is MRHNA and CDR2 SNTAGT. This CDR3 spans 16 amino acids. The CDR3 sequence is CASSDSKRASNQPQHF. CDR3 DNA sequence: TGTGCCAGCAGTGACTCGAAAAGGGCTAGCAATCAGCCCCAGCATTTT.

At least ten counts were recorded for this clonotype. The rearrangement links TRBV11-2 to TRBJ2-7; 9 bases line up with TRBD1. Trimming at V came to 6 bases and at J to 3 bases, leaving 9 bases not matched to a gene. The CDR3 extends over 15 amino acids. CDR1 and CDR2 (germline): SGHAT, FQNNGV. CDR3 sequence: CASRGPGQGHYEQYF. The DNA of the CDR3 is TGTGCCAGCAGGGGGCCGGGACAGGGCCACTACGAGCAGTACTTC.

This clonotype was observed a single time. This sequence joins TRBV9 and TRBJ2-1; either TRBD1 or TRBD2 may supply D (6 bases each). V lost 0 bases and J lost 7, with 20 bases in between. This CDR3 contains 17 residues. Germline CDR1 reads SGDLS; CDR2 reads YYNGEE. The CDR3 coding sequence is TGTGCCAGCAGCGTAGGGATCGGAGGGGGAAGACGTAATGAGCAGTTCTTC. Encoded protein: CASSVGIGGGRRNEQFF.

CDR3 nucleotides: TGTGCCAGCAGCCACTTCGGGAGGGGAGTCTATGGCTACACCTTC. Translated: CASSHFGRGVYGYTF. This chain connects TRBV3-1 to TRBJ1-2; TRBD1 might be the D (5 bases). CDR1 and CDR2 (germline): LGHDT, YNNKEL (reference sequence). V lost 3 bases to trimming and J lost 4 bases, with 15 bases between them. The CDR3 runs 15 residues.

In DNA, the CDR3 is TGTGCCAGCGGAAGAACAGGGGTCAATCAGCCCCAGCATTTT. It yields the protein CASGRTGVNQPQHF. This sequence joins TRBV6-5 and TRBJ1-5, with 7 bases fitting TRBD1. Germline V gene data show CDR1 as MNHEY and CDR2 as SVGAGI. The V and J ends lost 8 bases and 3 bases, in that order; junction bases with no gene match: 7. There are 14 residues in the CDR3.

This sequence joins TRBV5-1 and TRBJ2-7; no reliable D call. CDR1 is SGHRS, CDR2 YFSETQ, per germline. The V and J ends lost 4 bases and 3 bases respectively, with 11 bases between them. CDR3 length: 13 amino acids. CDR3 amino acids: CASSASSGYEQYF. As DNA, the CDR3 is TGCGCCAGCAGCGCCTCTTCGGGCTACGAGCAGTACTTC.

The chain carries TRBV12-3 or TRBV12-4 and TRBJ2-7; 9 bases line up with TRBD2. Trimming took 3 bases from V and 0 from J; bases not matched to a gene: 18. This CDR3 has 20 residues. CDR3 nucleotide sequence: TGTGCCAGCAGTTTCTCAGGAAAAACTAGCGGGTCTTTGAGCTCCTACGAGCAGTACTTC. As protein: CASSFSGKTSGSLSSYEQYF.

This clonotype was detected only a few times. The V call is TRBV6-5, the J call TRBJ1-4; no definite D call. The V gene's germline CDR1 is MNHEY and CDR2 SVGAGI. There are 15 residues in the CDR3. V shed 2 bases and J shed 0 bases, with 7 bases lying between them. CDR3 nucleotide sequence: TGTGCCAGCAGTTACGCCCGTGCAACTAATGAAAAACTGTTTTTT. Protein product: CASSYARATNEKLFF.

This clonotype was seen a few times. This chain joins TRBV4-2 and TRBJ2-7; D possibly corresponds to TRBD2 (5 bases). This CDR3 comprises 13 residues. V lost 4 bases to trimming and J lost 3 bases, with 10 bases between them. Germline lookup yields CDR1 LGHNA and CDR2 YNFKEQ. CDR3 DNA sequence: TGTGCCAGCAGCCCGGGCGAGGGCTACGAGCAGTACTTC. Translating it yields CASSPGEGYEQYF.

The J gene is TRBJ1-1, the V gene TRBV3-1; 8 bases are shared with TRBD1. The J segment lost 10 bases and the V segment lost 3 bases, leaving 7 bases of the junction unmatched. The germline V gene has CDR1 LGHDT and CDR2 YNNKEL (reference sequence). The CDR3 is made up of 13 amino acids. The CDR3 region is CASSQNGQGAAFF. CDR3 in DNA: TGTGCCAGCAGCCAGAACGGACAGGGCGCAGCTTTCTTT. Using reference TRBV3-1 and TRBJ1-1 for the parts outside the CDR3, the full variable domain is DTAVSQTPKYLVTQMGNDKSIKCEQNLGHDTMYWYKQDSKKFLKIMFSYNNKELIINETVPNRFSPKSPDKAHLNLHINSLELGDSAVYFCASSQNGQGAAFFGQGTRLTVV.